A single sample is the source of the 22 T cell receptor beta chains below, sequenced in a study of blood T cell repertoires in COVID-19. This table comes from immunoSEQ multiplex PCR, and its TCRdb copy is limited to in-frame clones, with some not included. The sample has 230,000 or so clones; around 89% are singletons. Sequencing was performed on peripheral blood. All receptors derive from a woman in her fifties or sixties with COVID-19, enrolled during active disease.

CDR3 residues: CASSAGQGAIGEQYF. In DNA, the CDR3 is TGTGCCAGCAGCGCGGGACAGGGGGCTATAGGGGAGCAGTACTTC. The chain couples TRBV9 to TRBJ2-7; 12 bases are shared with TRBD1. This CDR3 spans 15 amino acids. Germline V gene data show CDR1 as SGDLS and CDR2 as YYNGEE. V lost 3 bases and J lost 7; bases outside the gene matches: 8.

The V gene is TRBV7-2, the J gene TRBJ1-5; 8 bases line up with TRBD1. V trimming: 5 bases; J trimming: 7 bases; junction bases outside the gene matches: 10. The germline V gene has CDR1 SGHTA and CDR2 FQGNSA. This CDR3 is 15 amino acids long. The CDR3 sequence: CASSLGQGVGQPQHF. The CDR3 DNA sequence: TGTGCCAGCAGCCTTGGACAGGGAGTAGGGCAGCCCCAGCATTTT.

This rearrangement joins TRBV4-3 to TRBJ1-1; a possible D gene is TRBD1 (6 bases). The CDR3 totals 14 residues. Germline CDR1 is LGHNA and CDR2 is YSLEER. With 4 bases removed from V and 7 bases from J, the gap between germline ends came to 16 bases. The CDR3 region has the DNA TGCGCCAGCAGCCGAGACGGGACACGACGTGAAGCTTTCTTT. The encoded protein is CASSRDGTRREAFF.

This chain uses TRBV12-3 or TRBV12-4 with TRBJ1-2; a weak D match, TRBD1 (5 bases). With 10 bases removed from V and 4 bases from J, the gap between germline ends came to 13 bases. The CDR3 is made up of 12 amino acids. The CDR3 here is CAIPGEGYGYTF. In DNA form, the CDR3 reads TGTGCCATCCCGGGGGAAGGCTATGGCTACACCTTC.

The CDR3 region is CASTVTGLNEQFF. In nucleotides, the CDR3 is TGTGCCAGTACGGTGACAGGGCTAAATGAGCAGTTCTTC. The rearrangement joins TRBV19 to TRBJ2-1; TRBD1 matches at 7 bases. Germline lookup yields CDR1 LNHDA and CDR2 SQIVND (reference sequence). Losses at the gene ends were 7 bases for V and 7 bases for J; bases not matched to a gene: 7. The CDR3 is 13 amino acids.

The chain couples TRBV6-2 or TRBV6-3 to TRBJ1-2; D perhaps matches TRBD1 (6 bases). CDR1 and CDR2 from the germline V gene are MNHEY and SVGEGT. The CDR3 covers 13 residues. The V and J ends lost 6 bases and 8 bases respectively, with 16 bases between them. DNA of the CDR3: TGTGCCAGCAGCGACACAGGGATCCGGGGCTACACCTTC. Amino acids: CASSDTGIRGYTF.

The V gene is TRBV4-1, the J gene TRBJ1-5; maybe TRBD1 (6 bases). Trimming pared 3 bases from V and 3 bases from J, leaving 12 bases between. The CDR3 runs 15 residues. Looked up from germline, CDR1 is MGHRA and CDR2 is YSYEKL. The CDR3 is CASSQTTGYNQPQHF. CDR3 DNA: TGCGCCAGCAGCCAGACCACAGGGTACAATCAGCCCCAGCATTTT.

The genes are TRBV15 and TRBJ2-7; 9 nucleotides agree with TRBD1. The CDR3 has 15 amino acids. Trimming at V came to 9 bases and at J to 1 base, leaving 10 bases not matched to a gene. Germline-derived CDR1 and CDR2 are LNHNV and YYDKDF (reference sequence). DNA for the CDR3: TGTGCCACAGGAGAAGGGACAGGGAGGTCCTACGAGCAGTACTTC. Protein: CATGEGTGRSYEQYF. The full variable domain, in which reference TRBV15 and TRBJ2-7 provide the parts outside the CDR3, is DAMVIQNPRYQVTQFGKPVTLSCSQTLNHNVMYWYQQKSSQAPKLLFHYYDKDFNNEADTPDNFQSRRPNTSFCFLDIRSPGLGDTAMYLCATGEGTGRSYEQYFGPGTRLTVT.

J is TRBJ2-5 and V is TRBV4-1; 10 nucleotides align to TRBD1. V shed 1 base, J shed 3 bases, and the junction held 5 bases outside the gene matches. The germline V gene encodes CDR1 MGHRA and CDR2 YSYEKL. The CDR3 spans 16 residues. The CDR3 region is CASSQAGQGGKETQYF. Here the CDR3 DNA reads TGCGCCAGCAGCCAAGCCGGACAGGGGGGTAAAGAGACCCAGTACTTC.

V is TRBV13 and J is TRBJ2-3; 7 positions agree with TRBD1. This CDR3 spans 13 amino acids. Unmatched junction bases numbered 1, after V lost 1 base and J lost 6 bases. The germline gives CDR1 PRHDT, CDR2 FYEKMQ (reference sequence). This CDR3 reads CASSLEDRDTQYF. The CDR3 nucleotides read TGTGCCAGCAGCTTAGAGGACAGGGATACGCAGTATTTT.

The chain couples TRBV18 to TRBJ2-7, with no clear D. The CDR3 is made up of 14 amino acids. The germline V gene has CDR1 KGHSH and CDR2 LQKENI. Trimming removed 6 bases at V and 5 bases at J, with 17 bases between. The CDR3 sequence is CASSQLHSLDEQYF. The CDR3 DNA sequence: TGTGCCAGCTCGCAACTTCACTCCCTCGACGAGCAGTACTTC. Together with reference TRBV18 and TRBJ2-7, the CDR3 gives the full variable domain: NAGVMQNPRHLVRRRGQEARLRCSPMKGHSHVYWYRQLPEEGLKFMVYLQKENIIDESGMPKERFSAEFPKEGPSILRIQQVVRGDSAAYFCASSQLHSLDEQYFGPGTRLTVT.

The V and J genes are TRBV18 and TRBJ2-7; D might be TRBD1 (5 bases). CDR1 is KGHSH and CDR2 is LQKENI in the germline V gene. V was shortened by 0 bases and J by 7 bases, with 16 bases between the two germline ends. This CDR3 has 15 residues. CDR3 amino acids: CASSPPSTDSREQYF. In nucleotides, the CDR3 is TGTGCCAGCTCACCACCTTCGACAGACTCTAGGGAGCAGTACTTC.

In its sample, this clone was seen a few times. The chain joins TRBV3-1 (or the pseudogene TRBV3-2) to TRBJ2-7; 8 nucleotides match TRBD1. V gave up 5 bases and J gave up 3 bases; unmatched junction bases: 3. Germline V CDR1 and CDR2: LGHDT, YNNKEL (reference sequence). The CDR3 loop spans 13 amino acids. The CDR3 nucleotides are TGTGCCAGCAGCGCCGGACAGGGCTACGAGCAGTACTTC. It codes for CASSAGQGYEQYF.

DNA of the CDR3: TGTGCCTGGAGGGTTAGGACAGGGGGCCTGGATGGCTACACCTTC. Its translation: CAWRVRTGGLDGYTF. V gene TRBV30 combines with J gene TRBJ1-2, with 11 bases aligning to TRBD1. Trimming took 3 bases from V and 6 from J; bases not matched to a gene: 9. Germline-derived CDR1 and CDR2 are GTSNPN and SVGIG (reference sequence). The CDR3 sequence is 15 residues long. Using reference TRBV30 and TRBJ1-2 for the parts outside the CDR3, the full variable domain is SQTIHQWPATLVQPVGSPLSLECTVEGTSNPNLYWYRQAAGRGLQLLFYSVGIGQISSEVPQNLSASRPQDRQFILSSKKLLLSDSGFYLCAWRVRTGGLDGYTFGSGTRLTVV.

V usage is TRBV4-3 and J usage is TRBJ1-2; D is ambiguous. Trimming took off 1 base at V and 8 bases at J, with 14 bases between the two ends. Germline assignment: CDR1 LGHNA and CDR2 YSLEER. The CDR3 covers 14 residues. CDR3 in DNA: TGCGCCAGCAGCCAAGCGAACCCTTCCGAGGGCTACACCTTC. This gives the protein CASSQANPSEGYTF.

This clone has just one count. The gene calls are TRBV9 and TRBJ2-1; D is unclear. CDR3 size: 12 residues. The V and J ends lost 2 bases and 10 bases respectively, with 10 bases between them. Per germline, CDR1 SGDLS and CDR2 YYNGEE. CDR3 sequence: CASSVRAEEQFF. DNA for the CDR3: TGTGCCAGCAGCGTCCGTGCGGAAGAGCAGTTCTTC.

The rearrangement joins TRBV5-1 to TRBJ2-2; possible D gene TRBD1, 5 bases. The CDR3 covers 16 residues. Germline V lookup: CDR1 SGHRS, CDR2 YFSETQ. V was pared by 3 bases and J by 0 bases, with 12 bases between. The CDR3 loop reads CASSSTGPANTGELFF. CDR3 nucleotide sequence: TGCGCCAGCAGCTCCACAGGCCCCGCGAACACCGGGGAGCTGTTTTTT. The full variable domain, rest sourced from reference TRBV5-1 and TRBJ2-2, is KAGVTQTPRYLIKTRGQQVTLSCSPISGHRSVSWYQQTPGQGLQFLFEYFSETQRNKGNFPGRFSGRQFSNSRSEMNVSTLELGDSALYLCASSSTGPANTGELFFGEGSRLTVL.

The chain links TRBV5-8 to TRBJ1-1; the D is unclear. Between the trimmed V and J ends, which lost 4 bases and 1 base, there was a span of 11 bases. The CDR3 length is 14 residues. Germline assignment: CDR1 SGHTS and CDR2 YDEGEE. The CDR3 is CASSRRASNTEAFF. CDR3 sequence (DNA): TGTGCCAGCAGCAGGAGGGCCTCGAACACTGAAGCTTTCTTT.

The rearrangement uses TRBV19 and TRBJ2-1, with TRBD2 matching over 11 bases. The CDR3 is made up of 15 amino acids. CDR1 and CDR2 (germline): LNHDA, SQIVND (reference sequence). Germline trimming cut 5 bases from V and 8 bases from J; bases unmatched to any gene: 8. CDR3: CASSSTSGGEYEQFF. As DNA, the CDR3 is TGTGCCAGTAGTTCAACTAGCGGGGGAGAATATGAGCAGTTCTTC. The entire variable domain, with the rest obtained from reference TRBV19 and TRBJ2-1, is as follows: DGGITQSPKYLFRKEGQNVTLSCEQNLNHDAMYWYRQDPGQGLRLIYYSQIVNDFQKGDIAEGYSVSREKKESFPLTVTSAQKNPTAFYLCASSSTSGGEYEQFFGPGTRLTVL.

The chain links TRBV6-5 to TRBJ2-2, with TRBD2 as a possible D gene (6 bases). Germline assignment: CDR1 MNHEY and CDR2 SVGAGI. The CDR3 has 15 residues. Trimming took off 7 bases at V and 1 base at J, with 13 bases between the two ends. The CDR3, as DNA: TGTGCCAGCAAGAGATACGGGGGGAACACCGGGGAGCTGTTTTTT. Amino acids: CASKRYGGNTGELFF.

The rearrangement joins TRBV7-9 to TRBJ2-5, with 8 bases identical to TRBD1. In germline, CDR1 is SEHNR, CDR2 FQNEAQ (reference sequence). The CDR3 loop spans 15 amino acids. Germline trimming cut 2 bases from V and 2 bases from J; bases unmatched to any gene: 4. The CDR3 coding sequence is TGTGCCAGCAGCTTATGGACAGGGCAACAAGAGACCCAGTACTTC. This gives the protein CASSLWTGQQETQYF.

The gene calls are TRBV27 and TRBJ1-2, with a weak D call TRBD1 (6 bases). V lost 6 bases and J 7 bases, leaving 21 bases between the germline ends. Germline CDR1 MNHEY, CDR2 SMNVEV (reference sequence). The CDR3 consists of 15 residues. CDR3 loop: CASRLGWGRRGGYTF. In DNA, the CDR3 is TGTGCCAGCAGGCTGGGATGGGGGCGCCGGGGTGGCTACACCTTC.